These T cell receptor beta chains were read from a single sample in a study of glioma-infiltrating T cells. TCRdb reprocessed the multiplex PCR reads with MiXCR, giving one entry per CDR3 protein. This sample has some 160,000 distinct CDR3 sequences, with more than 35% found just once. The sequencing sample was made of glioma tissue, nonneoplastic brain tissue, or PBMCs (not recorded which). The source of these receptors is a human donor with low-grade glioma or glioblastoma, undergoing nonglioma brain surgery, or in good health (not recorded which). The CDR3 runs from the conserved cysteine through the conserved F or W. A D gene is named only where the DNA matches it firmly. Size values are once, few and many counts, or a class for expanded clones, and some rows have none.

J,D,size,V,CDR3,DNA
TRBJ2-7,TRBD2,NA,TRBV3-1,CASSQSGNYEQYF,TGTGCCAGCAGCCAGAGCGGGAACTACGAGCAGTACTTC
TRBJ1-1,NA,NA,TRBV19,CASSIDEGVKTEAFF,TGTGCCAGTAGTATAGACGAGGGAGTGAAAACTGAAGCTTTCTTT
TRBJ2-3,NA,NA,TRBV27,CASSTTEAGPTDTQYF,TGTGCCAGCTCAACAACCGAGGCAGGACCCACAGATACGCAGTATTTT
TRBJ2-1,TRBD2,NA,TRBV29-1,CSVGAGDSYNEQFF,TGCAGCGTTGGGGCGGGAGATTCCTACAATGAGCAGTTCTTC
TRBJ2-1,NA,many,TRBV6-1,CASSYGNNEQFF,TGTGCCAGCAGCTACGGGAACAATGAGCAGTTCTTC
TRBJ1-1,NA,many,TRBV4-1,CASSQWKNTEAFF,TGCGCCAGCAGCCAATGGAAGAACACTGAAGCTTTCTTT
TRBJ2-4,NA,NA,TRBV19,CASTIRCRPKNIQYF,TGTGCCAGTACTATACGGTGCAGACCCAAAAACATTCAGTACTTC
TRBJ2-4,NA,NA,TRBV11-2,CASSSYSEKNIQYF,TGTGCCAGCAGCTCATACAGCGAGAAAAACATTCAGTACTTC
TRBJ2-1,NA,few,TRBV28,CASSPGGLVHEQFF,TGTGCCAGCAGCCCAGGGGGACTAGTTCATGAGCAGTTCTTC
TRBJ2-3,NA,NA,TRBV2,CASNPTRTDTQYF,TGTGCCAGCAACCCTACTCGCACAGATACGCAGTATTTT
TRBJ2-2,TRBD2,NA,TRBV7-8,CASSLDSGRFGELFF,TGTGCCAGCAGCTTAGATAGCGGGAGATTCGGGGAGCTGTTTTTT
TRBJ2-7,NA,few,TRBV29-1,CSVGPSYEQYF,TGCAGCGTTGGCCCTTCCTACGAGCAGTACTTC
TRBJ1-5,NA,NA,TRBV19,CASTPTTADSNHPQHF,TGTGCCAGTACTCCTACGACAGCAGATAGCAATCACCCCCAGCATTTT
TRBJ2-1,NA,few,TRBV12-5,CASMKRVLGLYNEQFF,TGTGCTAGTATGAAACGAGTCCTGGGACTCTACAATGAGCAGTTCTTC